These 20 T cell receptor beta chains were sequenced from one sample in a study of blood T cell repertoires in COVID-19. Data came from immunoSEQ multiplex PCR; TCRdb stores just in-frame clones and leaves some out. The sample has about 200,000 clones, about 83% seen once. Sequencing was carried out using PBMCs or T cells enriched from blood (not recorded which). These receptors all come from a man aged 35 to 55 with acute COVID-19.

This chain links TRBV7-8 with TRBJ1-3; TRBD1 aligns across 9 bases. The V and J ends lost 4 bases and 8 bases, in that order; junction bases with no gene match: 6. This CDR3 comprises 14 residues. Looked up from germline, CDR1 is SGHVS and CDR2 is FQNEAQ. CDR3: CASSWGTGSDTIYF. The CDR3 DNA follows: TGTGCCAGCAGCTGGGGGACAGGGTCAGACACCATATATTTT.

The CDR3 loop reads CASKEREGRENEQFF. CDR3 nucleotide sequence: TGTGCCAGCAAGGAGCGGGAGGGCCGGGAGAATGAGCAGTTCTTC. The chain combines TRBV28 with TRBJ2-1; 10 nucleotides align to TRBD2. Germline-derived CDR1 and CDR2 are MDHEN and SYDVKM. The CDR3 runs 15 residues. V lost 7 bases and J lost 7; bases outside the gene matches: 10.

The chain recombines TRBV6-4 with TRBJ1-1; possible D gene TRBD1, 6 bases. This CDR3 is built from 14 residues. Trimming removed 2 bases from V and 1 base from J, with 8 bases in between. Germline-derived CDR1 and CDR2 are MRHNA and SNTAGT. CDR3 residues: CASSDTDRNTEAFF. The CDR3 DNA reads TGTGCCAGCAGTGACACGGACAGGAACACTGAAGCTTTCTTT.

V gene TRBV9 combines with J gene TRBJ2-1, with D perhaps TRBD2 (6 bases). Germline V CDR1 and CDR2: SGDLS, YYNGEE. The CDR3 extends over 15 amino acids. The ends were cut back, 3 bases at V and 3 bases at J, with 13 bases in the middle. The chain's CDR3 is CASSAGTPHYNEQFF. The CDR3 DNA sequence: TGTGCCAGCAGCGCCGGGACTCCCCACTACAATGAGCAGTTCTTC.

This CDR3 is CASSGSGVRGEQYF. The CDR3, as DNA: TGTGCCAGCAGCGGGTCGGGGGTGCGTGGCGAGCAGTACTTC. The rearrangement links TRBV7-6 to TRBJ2-7, with TRBD2 as a possible D gene (6 bases). The CDR3 contains 14 residues. Germline V CDR1 and CDR2: SGHVS, FNYEAQ. V lost 5 bases to trimming and J lost 6 bases, with 17 bases between them.

This chain links TRBV3-1 (or the pseudogene TRBV3-2) with TRBJ2-7; D is ambiguous. CDR1 and CDR2 (germline): LGHDT, YNNKEL (reference sequence). There are 11 residues in the CDR3. With 1 base removed from V and 6 bases from J, the gap between germline ends came to 4 bases. This CDR3 is CASSQGPEQYF. CDR3 coding DNA: TGTGCCAGCAGCCAAGGGCCCGAGCAGTACTTC.

The gene calls are TRBV14 and TRBJ2-5, with D possibly being TRBD1 (6 bases). The CDR3 extends over 13 amino acids. Germline V lookup: CDR1 SGHDN, CDR2 FVKESK. Deletions cut 4 bases from V and 4 bases from J, with 10 bases between. The CDR3 loop is CASSLLGGETQYF. The CDR3 DNA follows: TGTGCCAGCAGCCTGTTAGGGGGAGAGACCCAGTACTTC.

The chain is built from TRBV28 and TRBJ1-6; 7 nucleotides align to TRBD1. CDR1 and CDR2 (germline): MDHEN, SYDVKM. With V trimmed by 4 bases and J by 5 bases, 8 bases remained unmatched. CDR3 length: 16 amino acids. The chain's CDR3 is CASSSQGRTDNSPLHF. The DNA of the CDR3 is TGTGCCAGCAGTTCACAGGGGAGAACCGATAATTCACCCCTCCACTTT. Based on the CDR3 plus reference TRBV28 and TRBJ1-6, the full variable domain is DVKVTQSSRYLVKRTGEKVFLECVQDMDHENMFWYRQDPGLGLRLIYFSYDVKMKEKGDIPEGYSVSREKKERFSLILESASTNQTSMYLCASSSQGRTDNSPLHFGNGTRLTVT.

The chain uses TRBV5-1 and TRBJ2-1; D remains unclear. Deletions cut 2 bases from V and 6 bases from J, with 6 bases between. The CDR3 is made up of 12 amino acids. CDR1 is SGHRS, CDR2 YFSETQ, per germline. CDR3 DNA: TGCGCCAGCAGCTTCGAAGCCAATGAGCAGTTCTTC. Protein: CASSFEANEQFF.

This clone turned up a few times. The chain combines TRBV9 with TRBJ1-6; 10 bases are shared with TRBD1. Germline V CDR1 and CDR2: SGDLS, YYNGEE. Trimming at V came to 3 bases and at J to 7 bases, leaving 4 bases not matched to a gene. The CDR3 extends over 15 amino acids. CDR3 bases: TGTGCCAGCAGCGAATCGGACAGGGGGAATTCACCCCTCCACTTT. This sequence encodes CASSESDRGNSPLHF.

This chain links TRBV5-4 with TRBJ2-1; TRBD2 agrees at 10 bases. V was pared by 2 bases and J by 4 bases, with 3 bases of the junction left unmatched. The CDR3 loop spans 15 amino acids. From germline, CDR1 is SGHNT and CDR2 YYREEE (reference sequence). The CDR3 spells CASSFGTSEYNEQFF. The CDR3 bases are TGTGCCAGCAGCTTCGGGACTAGCGAATACAATGAGCAGTTCTTC.

The chain has TRBV15 and TRBJ2-3; 11 nucleotides line up with TRBD2. V gave up 4 bases and J gave up 5 bases; unmatched junction bases: 17. Germline CDR1 LNHNV, CDR2 YYDKDF (reference sequence). The CDR3 has 19 amino acids. CDR3 sequence reads: CATSKAGRFTSGRIDTQYF. Written as DNA, the CDR3 is TGTGCCACCAGCAAGGCCGGACGCTTTACTAGCGGGAGAATAGATACGCAGTATTTT.

The chain employs TRBV20-1 and TRBJ1-1; 7 bases map to TRBD1. J gave up 11 bases and V 3 bases, and 6 bases lay outside the gene matches. CDR1 is DFQATT, CDR2 SNEGSKA, per germline (reference sequence). The CDR3 covers 11 residues. The CDR3: CSASLGQAAFF. CDR3 DNA sequence: TGCAGTGCTAGCCTTGGACAGGCGGCTTTCTTT.

This clone was seen a handful of times. This sequence joins TRBV19 and TRBJ1-2, with TRBD1 matching over 7 bases. With 3 bases clipped from V and 2 bases from J, the junction kept 0 bases outside the gene matches. Germline CDR1 reads LNHDA; CDR2 reads SQIVND (reference sequence). This CDR3 region has 13 residues. CDR3: CASSMGQNYGYTF. DNA for the CDR3: TGTGCCAGTAGTATGGGACAGAACTATGGCTACACCTTC.

The chain couples TRBV20-1 to TRBJ2-5; D is unresolved. The CDR3 sequence is 11 residues long. With 5 bases removed from V and 5 bases from J, the gap between germline ends came to 9 bases. Per germline, CDR1 DFQATT and CDR2 SNEGSKA (reference sequence). The CDR3 nucleotides read TGCAGTGCTCGCGGATGGGAGACCCAGTACTTC. It encodes CSARGWETQYF.

The rearrangement uses TRBV7-2 and TRBJ2-1; 10 positions agree with TRBD2. J gave up 4 bases and V 5 bases, and 8 bases lay outside the gene matches. Germline V gene data show CDR1 as SGHTA and CDR2 as FQGNSA. The CDR3 totals 16 residues. The CDR3, as DNA: TGTGCCAGCAGCCACGTCGGGACTAGCGTTTACAATGAGCAGTTCTTC. Translating it yields CASSHVGTSVYNEQFF. Based on the CDR3 plus reference TRBV7-2 and TRBJ2-1, the full variable domain is GAGVSQSPSNKVTEKGKDVELRCDPISGHTALYWYRQSLGQGLEFLIYFQGNSAPDKSGLPSDRFSAERTGGSVSTLTIQRTQQEDSAVYLCASSHVGTSVYNEQFFGPGTRLTVL.

V and J are TRBV2 and TRBJ2-3; 9 nucleotides align to TRBD2. The J segment lost 8 bases and the V segment lost 6 bases, leaving 15 bases of the junction unmatched. Germline lookup yields CDR1 SNHLY and CDR2 FYNNEI. The CDR3 spans 16 residues. CDR3 DNA: TGTGCCAGCAGCGCTGTGGGGCTAGCGGGGAAGGGTACGCAGTATTTT. This encodes CASSAVGLAGKGTQYF.

V and J are TRBV18 and TRBJ2-1, with 14 bases identical to TRBD2. Germline trimming cut 3 bases from V and 0 bases from J; bases unmatched to any gene: 10. Germline lookup yields CDR1 KGHSH and CDR2 LQKENI. This CDR3 has 20 residues. For the CDR3, the DNA is TGTGCCAGCTCACCGACGGGACTAGCGGGAGTTAGAACCTCCTACAATGAGCAGTTCTTC. It is translated as CASSPTGLAGVRTSYNEQFF.

The chain carries TRBV29-1 and TRBJ1-1, with TRBD1 matching over 10 bases. Germline assignment: CDR1 SQVTM and CDR2 ANQGSEA. The CDR3 extends over 14 amino acids. The V gene end was trimmed by 7 bases and the J gene end by 1 base; junction bases not matched to a gene: 6. The CDR3 coding sequence is TGCAGCGCCCCCGGGACAGGGGCGAACACTGAAGCTTTCTTT. This encodes CSAPGTGANTEAFF.

DNA for the CDR3: TGCGCCAGCAGCCGGACGGGAGGCACAGATACGCAGTATTTT. Translation gives CASSRTGGTDTQYF. V and J are TRBV4-3 and TRBJ2-3; D possibly corresponds to TRBD2 (6 bases). Germline assignment: CDR1 LGHNA and CDR2 YSLEER. V lost 4 bases to trimming and J lost 1 base, with 9 bases between them. The CDR3 length is 14 residues.